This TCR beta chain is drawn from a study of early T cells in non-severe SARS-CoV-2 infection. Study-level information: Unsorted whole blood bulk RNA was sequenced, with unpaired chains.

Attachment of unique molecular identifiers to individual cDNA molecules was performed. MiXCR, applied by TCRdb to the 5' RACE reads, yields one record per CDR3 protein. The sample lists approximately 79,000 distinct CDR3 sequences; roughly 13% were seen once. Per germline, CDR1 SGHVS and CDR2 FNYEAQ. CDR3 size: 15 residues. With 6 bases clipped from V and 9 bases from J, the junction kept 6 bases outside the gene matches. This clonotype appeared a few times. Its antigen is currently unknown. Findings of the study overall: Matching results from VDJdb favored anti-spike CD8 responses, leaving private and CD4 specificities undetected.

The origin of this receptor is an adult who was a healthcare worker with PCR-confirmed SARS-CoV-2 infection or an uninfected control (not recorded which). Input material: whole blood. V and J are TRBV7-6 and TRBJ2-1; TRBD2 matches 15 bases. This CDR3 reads CASRRTSGRDFEQFF. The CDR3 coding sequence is TGTGCCAGCAGGCGGACTAGCGGGAGGGATTTTGAGCAGTTCTTC.